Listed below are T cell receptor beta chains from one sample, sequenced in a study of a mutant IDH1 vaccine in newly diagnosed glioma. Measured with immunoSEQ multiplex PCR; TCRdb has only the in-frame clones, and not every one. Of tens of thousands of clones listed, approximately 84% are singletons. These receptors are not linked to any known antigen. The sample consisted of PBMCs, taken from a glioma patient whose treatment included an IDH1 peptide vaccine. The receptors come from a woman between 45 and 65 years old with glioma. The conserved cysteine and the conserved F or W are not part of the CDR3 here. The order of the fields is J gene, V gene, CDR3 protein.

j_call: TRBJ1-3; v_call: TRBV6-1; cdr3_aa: ASSSMTGYGNTIY
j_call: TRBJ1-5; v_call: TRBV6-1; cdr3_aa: ASSLQGDQPQH
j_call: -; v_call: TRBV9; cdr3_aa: ASSVEALAVNEQY
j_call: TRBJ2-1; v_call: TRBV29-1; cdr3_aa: GWAGHSYNEQF
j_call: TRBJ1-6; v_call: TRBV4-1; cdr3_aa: ASSLKRQGEYSNSPLH
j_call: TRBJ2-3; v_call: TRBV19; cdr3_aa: ASRRGTSKSTDTQY
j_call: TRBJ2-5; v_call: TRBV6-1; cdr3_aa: ASSKGTLETQY
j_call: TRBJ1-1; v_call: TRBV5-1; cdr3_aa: ASKPQGAGNTEAF
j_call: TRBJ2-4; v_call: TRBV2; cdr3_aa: ASNDDRRVQDIQY
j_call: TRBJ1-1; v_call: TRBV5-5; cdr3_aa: ASRFGQGSPALNTEAF
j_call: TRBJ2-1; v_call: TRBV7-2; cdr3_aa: ASSQIVGGLVDEQF
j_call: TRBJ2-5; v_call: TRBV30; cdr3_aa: AWMRDSKETQY
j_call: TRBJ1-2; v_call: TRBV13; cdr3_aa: ASSYRGQGAFGYT
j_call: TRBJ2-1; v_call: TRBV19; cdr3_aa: ASTTGWTSGGDEQF
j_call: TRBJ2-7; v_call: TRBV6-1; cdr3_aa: ASSERGSYEQY
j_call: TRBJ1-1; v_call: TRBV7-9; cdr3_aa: ASSLAIGGDSPAEAF
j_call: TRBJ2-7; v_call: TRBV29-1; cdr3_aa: SVALSREQY
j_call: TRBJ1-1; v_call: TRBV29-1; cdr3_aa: SVAHRGNTEAF
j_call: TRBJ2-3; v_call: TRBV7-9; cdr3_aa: ASSLAQVTSTDTQY
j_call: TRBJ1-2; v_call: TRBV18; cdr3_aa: ASSPGFGDGYT
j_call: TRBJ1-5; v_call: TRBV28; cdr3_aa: ATSRVNQPQH
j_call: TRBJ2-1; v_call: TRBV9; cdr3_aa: ASSDVTLYEQF
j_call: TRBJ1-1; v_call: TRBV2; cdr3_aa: ASSTQGANTEAF
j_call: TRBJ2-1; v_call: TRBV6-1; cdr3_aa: ASSAGAAYNEQF
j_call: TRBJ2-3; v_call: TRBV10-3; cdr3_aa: AISGNRDTQY
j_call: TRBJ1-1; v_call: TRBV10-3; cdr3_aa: AISEPTGLSEAF
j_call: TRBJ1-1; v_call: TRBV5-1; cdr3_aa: ASSSAQGRSANTEAF
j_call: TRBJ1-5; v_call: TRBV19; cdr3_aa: ASSGGQGNQPQH
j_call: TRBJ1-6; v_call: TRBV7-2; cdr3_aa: ASSLVGALNSPLH